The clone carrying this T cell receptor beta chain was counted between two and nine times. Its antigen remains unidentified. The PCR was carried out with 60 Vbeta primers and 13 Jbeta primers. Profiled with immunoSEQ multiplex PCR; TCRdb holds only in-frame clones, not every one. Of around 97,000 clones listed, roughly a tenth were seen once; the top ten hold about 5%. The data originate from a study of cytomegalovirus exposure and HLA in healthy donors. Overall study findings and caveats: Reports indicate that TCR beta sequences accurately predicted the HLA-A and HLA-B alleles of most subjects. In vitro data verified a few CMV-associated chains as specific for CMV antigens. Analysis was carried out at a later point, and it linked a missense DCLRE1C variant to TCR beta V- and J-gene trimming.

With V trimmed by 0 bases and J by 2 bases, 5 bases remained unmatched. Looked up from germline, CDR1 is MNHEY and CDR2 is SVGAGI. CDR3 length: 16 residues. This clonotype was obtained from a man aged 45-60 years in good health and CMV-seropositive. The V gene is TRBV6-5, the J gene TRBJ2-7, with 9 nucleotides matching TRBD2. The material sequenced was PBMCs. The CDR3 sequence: CASSYSGREGPYEQYF. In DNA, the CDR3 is TGTGCCAGCAGTTACTCGGGGCGGGAGGGCCCCTACGAGCAGTACTTC.